The 26 T cell receptor beta chains reported below all come from one sample, sequenced in a study of CD8+ T cells in alopecia areata. Extracted from the samples, RNA was reverse transcribed into cDNA to serve as the sequencing template. The repertoire was sequenced with immunoSEQ multiplex PCR; TCRdb's copy has only in-frame clones and lacks some. The sample has under 300,000 clones; over 45% are singletons. Treatment noted: oral pan-JAK inhibitor, 5-10 mg twice daily. Source: CD4+ T cells sorted from blood, taken at week 52, from a patient treated with tofacitinib. These receptors came from a human donor with alopecia areata.

The chain recombines TRBV5-4 with TRBJ2-7, with 9 bases lining up with TRBD1. This CDR3 has 15 residues. CDR1 is SGHNT, CDR2 YYREEE, per germline (reference sequence). V shed 0 bases and J 6 bases; nucleotides not matched to a gene: 7. This chain's CDR3 is CASSLVRTGVGEQYF. CDR3 coding DNA: TGTGCCAGCAGCTTGGTACGGACAGGGGTAGGCGAGCAGTACTTC.

The chain links TRBV7-9 to TRBJ1-1; D ambiguous. The germline V gene has CDR1 SEHNR and CDR2 FQNEAQ (reference sequence). The CDR3 covers 13 residues. Trimming shortened V by 0 bases and J by 3 bases, and 5 bases separated the two germline ends. The DNA for the CDR3 is TGTGCCAGCAGCTTAGCAGCCCACACTGAAGCTTTCTTT. Its translation is CASSLAAHTEAFF. Drawing the rest from reference TRBV7-9 and TRBJ1-1, the complete variable domain is DTGVSQNPRHKITKRGQNVTFRCDPISEHNRLYWYRQTLGQGPEFLTYFQNEAQLEKSRLLSDRFSAERPKGSFSTLEIQRTEQGDSAMYLCASSLAAHTEAFFGQGTRLTVV.

This clone was seen just once. The CDR3 loop is CSVQGEGTGRIEAFF. The CDR3 DNA is TGCAGCGTCCAGGGAGAGGGGACAGGAAGAATTGAAGCTTTCTTT. The rearrangement uses TRBV29-1 and TRBJ1-1; 8 bases fit TRBD1. This CDR3 has 15 residues. CDR1 and CDR2 from the germline V gene are SQVTM and ANQGSEA. V dropped 6 bases and J dropped 7; count of bases not matched to a gene: 16.

The chain employs TRBV20-1 and TRBJ1-2, with D hard to call. In germline, CDR1 is DFQATT, CDR2 SNEGSKA (reference sequence). Trimming cost V 2 bases and J 8 bases, with 3 bases left between them. This CDR3 has 9 amino acids. CDR3 in amino acids: CSARQGYTF. In DNA form, the CDR3 reads TGCAGTGCTAGACAGGGCTACACCTTC.

This clone was observed a handful of times. V and J are TRBV30 and TRBJ1-1, with a tentative D call TRBD1 (5 bases). This CDR3 is built from 14 residues. Trimming stripped 6 bases from V and 0 bases from J, with 14 bases between. The V gene's germline CDR1 is GTSNPN and CDR2 SVGIG (reference sequence). The DNA for the CDR3 is TGTGCCTGTTCGCGGGGGGTGATGAACACTGAAGCTTTCTTT. Residues: CACSRGVMNTEAFF.

The chain carries TRBV30 and TRBJ2-1; the D gene is possibly TRBD1 (5 bases). Trimming cost V 2 bases and J 3 bases, with 8 bases left between them. CDR1 is GTSNPN, CDR2 SVGIG, per germline (reference sequence). This CDR3 is built from 13 residues. This CDR3 is CAWSRGIYNEQFF. The CDR3 DNA is TGTGCCTGGAGTAGGGGAATCTACAATGAGCAGTTCTTC.

This clone turned up a few times. V is TRBV4-2 and J is TRBJ2-2, with D possibly TRBD1 on 5 matching bases. The V gene lost 4 bases and the J gene lost 1 base, with 7 bases spanning the gap. Germline CDR1 and CDR2: LGHNA and YNFKEQ. The CDR3 has 14 amino acids. The CDR3 DNA sequence: TGTGCCAGCAGCCCTCAGGGGAACACCGGGGAGCTGTTTTTT. This translates into CASSPQGNTGELFF.

This chain links TRBV4-1 with TRBJ1-2, with D perhaps matching TRBD1 (5 bases). Germline V lookup: CDR1 MGHRA, CDR2 YSYEKL. V shed 1 base and J shed 5 bases, with 11 bases lying between them. The CDR3 extends over 14 amino acids. The DNA for the CDR3 is TGCGCCAGCAGCCAAGGAGACAGAGGATATGGCTACACCTTC. Translating it yields CASSQGDRGYGYTF.

To note about this clone: The same CDR3 can be traced to other DNA sequences in this sample. The chain uses TRBV25-1 and TRBJ1-2, with D unresolved. V shed 3 bases and J shed 5 bases, with 4 bases lying between them. Germline CDR1 MGHDK, CDR2 SYGVNS. The CDR3 contains 11 residues. Here the CDR3 reads CASSEVYGYTF. CDR3 nucleotide sequence: TGTGCCAGCAGTGAGGTTTATGGCTACACCTTC.

The genes are TRBV5-4 and TRBJ2-3, with 8 bases that match TRBD1. Germline CDR1 is SGHNT and CDR2 is YYREEE (reference sequence). CDR3 size: 15 residues. J gave up 5 bases and V 3 bases, and 8 bases lay outside the gene matches. The CDR3 nucleotides read TGTGCCAGCAGCTCGACAGGGGATCGTGGAGATACGCAGTATTTT. This codes for CASSSTGDRGDTQYF.

The chain links TRBV23-1 to TRBJ1-6; the match to TRBD1 covers 7 bases. TRBV23-1 is assigned to the ORF class and has an uncertain function. CDR3 length: 15 amino acids. Trimming cost V 7 bases and J 5 bases; bases outside gene matches: 8. CDR3 bases: TGCGCCAGCATAGCACAGGGGAGGGATAATTCACCCCTCCACTTT. This codes for CASIAQGRDNSPLHF.

This sequence joins TRBV4-3 and TRBJ2-5; D possibly corresponds to TRBD1 (5 bases). Trimming pared 0 bases from V and 0 bases from J, leaving 11 bases between. The CDR3 is 16 residues long. Germline CDR1 is LGHNA and CDR2 is YSLEER. CDR3 residues: CASSQEGRGNQETQYF. DNA of the CDR3: TGCGCCAGCAGCCAAGAGGGTAGGGGAAACCAAGAGACCCAGTACTTC.

This clone appeared a few times. The chain links TRBV6-6 to TRBJ2-1, with 10 bases aligning to TRBD1. In germline, CDR1 is MNHNY, CDR2 SVGAGI (reference sequence). This CDR3 region has 15 residues. With V trimmed by 5 bases and J by 4 bases, 5 bases remained unmatched. Here the CDR3 reads CASSTGQGPYNEQFF. CDR3 nucleotide sequence: TGTGCCAGCAGTACGGGACAGGGGCCTTACAATGAGCAGTTCTTC.

This clone appeared a few times. The rearrangement uses TRBV11-2 and TRBJ2-6; D not certain. CDR1 SGHAT and CDR2 FQNNGV come from the germline V gene. The CDR3 totals 14 residues. V lost 4 bases, J lost 4 bases, and 8 bases lay in between. The DNA for the CDR3 is TGTGCCAGCAGCTCCTACGAGGGGGCCAACGTCCTGACTTTC. Translating gives CASSSYEGANVLTF.

This rearrangement joins TRBV25-1 to TRBJ1-4, with TRBD1 identical over 9 bases. The V gene's germline CDR1 is MGHDK and CDR2 SYGVNS. Trimming cost V 10 bases and J 10 bases; bases outside gene matches: 10. The CDR3 loop spans 13 amino acids. The CDR3 DNA is TGTGCCACCGGGGGACAGGGAATAGGAAAACTGTTTTTT. It translates to CATGGQGIGKLFF.

This sequence joins TRBV7-8 and TRBJ2-1; D is uncertain. V was clipped by 5 bases and J by 1 base, with 12 bases between them. CDR1 and CDR2 from the germline V gene are SGHVS and FQNEAQ. This CDR3 is 15 amino acids long. This chain's CDR3 is CASSPGWGSYNEQFF. CDR3 bases: TGTGCCAGCAGCCCAGGTTGGGGTTCCTACAATGAGCAGTTCTTC.

This clone was observed a handful of times. This chain joins TRBV13 and TRBJ2-3; D may be TRBD2 (6 bases). V was trimmed by 5 bases and J by 0 bases, leaving 18 bases between them. Germline lookup yields CDR1 PRHDT and CDR2 FYEKMQ (reference sequence). The CDR3 runs to 17 residues. CDR3 amino acids: CASSRRTGRSSTDTQYF. CDR3 nucleotides: TGTGCCAGCAGCAGAAGGACGGGGAGGTCTAGCACAGATACGCAGTATTTT.

Only a few counts were recorded for this clone. The CDR3 nucleotides read TGTGCCAGTAGTACCCTCGGGACAGCTTCCTACGAGCAGTACTTC. Translated, it gives CASSTLGTASYEQYF. The chain has TRBV19 and TRBJ2-7, with 7 nucleotides matching TRBD1. CDR1 and CDR2 (germline): LNHDA, SQIVND (reference sequence). This CDR3 spans 15 amino acids. V lost 4 bases, J lost 1 base, and 7 bases stayed unmatched.

V is TRBV6-1 and J is TRBJ2-1; the match to TRBD1 covers 9 bases. The CDR3 is 14 residues long. The junction had 8 bases not matched to a gene; V was cut back by 7 bases and J by 7 bases. Germline V gene lookup returns CDR1 MNHNS and CDR2 SASEGT. Here the CDR3 reads CASNAGQGRNEQFF. CDR3 nucleotides: TGTGCCAGCAACGCGGGACAGGGTAGGAATGAGCAGTTCTTC.

The chain uses TRBV7-9 and TRBJ1-1; D is uncertain. The CDR3 extends over 13 amino acids. Trimming cost V 5 bases and J 4 bases, with 11 bases left between them. Germline lookup yields CDR1 SEHNR and CDR2 FQNEAQ (reference sequence). The CDR3: CASSPHGGTEAFF. CDR3 in DNA: TGTGCCAGCAGCCCGCACGGAGGCACTGAAGCTTTCTTT.

The chain joins TRBV27 to TRBJ2-1, with TRBD2 matching 7 bases. J gave up 0 bases and V 6 bases, and 17 bases lay outside the gene matches. Looked up from germline, CDR1 is MNHEY and CDR2 is SMNVEV (reference sequence). This CDR3 is 19 amino acids long. This CDR3 is CASSPTLAGLTFSYNEQFF. The DNA of the CDR3 is TGTGCCAGCAGCCCGACTTTAGCGGGCCTAACCTTCTCCTACAATGAGCAGTTCTTC.

J is TRBJ2-2 and V is TRBV11-2; D possibly corresponds to TRBD1 (5 bases). The CDR3 runs to 14 residues. V dropped 3 bases and J dropped 6 bases, with 11 bases sitting between them. Germline CDR1 and CDR2: SGHAT and FQNNGV. The CDR3 DNA follows: TGTGCCAGCAGCTTTGGGGCCCTCTCCGGGGAGCTGTTTTTT. This translates into CASSFGALSGELFF. The full variable domain, its missing parts supplied by reference TRBV11-2 and TRBJ2-2, is EAGVAQSPRYKIIEKRQSVAFWCNPISGHATLYWYQQILGQGPKLLIQFQNNGVVDDSQLPKDRFSAERLKGVDSTLKIQPAKLEDSAVYLCASSFGALSGELFFGEGSRLTVL.

The chain carries TRBV6-5 and TRBJ2-7; 9 nucleotides line up with TRBD1. CDR3 length: 14 amino acids. Germline V gene data show CDR1 as MNHEY and CDR2 as SVGAGI. After removal of 8 bases from V and 3 bases from J, the junction contained 8 bases not matched to a gene. For the CDR3, the DNA is TGTGCCAGCCGCTTGGGACAGGGAAACTACGAGCAGTACTTC. Translated: CASRLGQGNYEQYF.

The chain carries TRBV30 and TRBJ1-1; TRBD1 might be the D (6 bases). This CDR3 contains 15 residues. V was clipped by 4 bases and J by 5 bases, with 20 bases between them. Germline V gene lookup returns CDR1 GTSNPN and CDR2 SVGIG (reference sequence). The CDR3: CAWNTFGTSGTEAFF. The CDR3 DNA follows: TGTGCCTGGAATACGTTCGGGACATCGGGAACTGAAGCTTTCTTT.

The rearrangement joins TRBV4-3 to TRBJ2-7, with D maybe TRBD1 (6 bases). V was cut by 4 bases and J by 2 bases, with 18 bases left in between. Germline lookup yields CDR1 LGHNA and CDR2 YSLEER. This CDR3 has 16 residues. CDR3 sequence (DNA): TGCGCCAGCAGCCTCAGAGACCGGGACACTACCTACGAGCAGTACTTC. Translating it yields CASSLRDRDTTYEQYF.

In its sample, this clone was seen a few times. CDR3 DNA sequence: TGCGCCAGCAGCCTACTAGCGGGGCGTGAACAGCCCCAGCATTTT. Its translation: CASSLLAGREQPQHF. This rearrangement joins TRBV5-1 to TRBJ1-5; D is possibly TRBD1 (5 bases). V lost 4 bases and J lost 7, with 18 bases in between. The CDR3 has 15 amino acids. Germline values: CDR1 SGHRS, CDR2 YFSETQ.